This T cell receptor beta chain was captured in a study of PD-1 blockade in classical Hodgkin lymphoma. Here immunoSEQ multiplex PCR was the method, and the copy in TCRdb shows in-frame clones only, minus some. The sample consists of 24,000 or so clones, around three quarters of them appearing once. The sample holds one count of this clone. Antigen unknown. Broader study findings: Newly diagnosed patients reportedly trailed healthy donors in baseline TCR diversity. Before treatment, complete responders showed about the same diversity as newly diagnosed patients.

The patients all showed relapse after autologous stem cell transplantation, while their brentuximab vedotin exposure varied. The sample in question was peripheral blood mononuclear cells (PBMCs), obtained before the second cycle of nivolumab. This TCR came from a human donor with classical Hodgkin lymphoma.

In DNA, the CDR3 is TGTGCCAGCAGCCCTCTTGGACAGGAAGAGACCCAGTACTTC. It specifies CASSPLGQEETQYF. This chain uses TRBV5-6 with TRBJ2-5; 7 bases match TRBD1. J gave up 3 bases and V 4 bases, and 6 bases lay outside the gene matches. CDR1 and CDR2 (germline): SGHDT, YYEEEE. The CDR3 is 14 residues long. Full variable domain (remainder filled in from reference TRBV5-6 and TRBJ2-5): DAGVTQSPTHLIKTRGQQVTLRCSPKSGHDTVSWYQQALGQGPQFIFQYYEEEERQRGNFPDRFSGHQFPNYSSELNVNALLLGDSALYLCASSPLGQEETQYFGPGTRLLVL.